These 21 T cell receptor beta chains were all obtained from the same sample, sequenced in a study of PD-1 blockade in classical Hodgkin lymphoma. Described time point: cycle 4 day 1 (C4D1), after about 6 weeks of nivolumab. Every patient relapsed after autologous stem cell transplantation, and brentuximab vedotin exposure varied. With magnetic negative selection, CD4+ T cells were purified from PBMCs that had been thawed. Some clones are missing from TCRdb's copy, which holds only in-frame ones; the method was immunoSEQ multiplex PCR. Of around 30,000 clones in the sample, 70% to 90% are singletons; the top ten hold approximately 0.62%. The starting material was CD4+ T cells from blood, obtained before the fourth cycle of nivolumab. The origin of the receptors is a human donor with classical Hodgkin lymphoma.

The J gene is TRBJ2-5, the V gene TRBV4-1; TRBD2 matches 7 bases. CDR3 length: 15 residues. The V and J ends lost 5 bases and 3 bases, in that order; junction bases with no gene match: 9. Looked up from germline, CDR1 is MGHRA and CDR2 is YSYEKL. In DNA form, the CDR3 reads TGCGCCAGCAGCGCCCAATTGGGGGGGAAAGAGACCCAGTACTTC. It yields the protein CASSAQLGGKETQYF.

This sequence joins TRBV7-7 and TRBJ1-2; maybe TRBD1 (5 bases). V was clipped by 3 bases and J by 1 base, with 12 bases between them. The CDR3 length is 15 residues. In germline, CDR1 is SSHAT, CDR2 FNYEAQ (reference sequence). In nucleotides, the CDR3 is TGTGCCAGCAGCTTCAAGGGACCGCGTAACTATGGCTACACCTTC. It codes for CASSFKGPRNYGYTF.

The DNA of the CDR3 is TGTGCCAGCAGCTTAGCTGCCAGGGCTAACTATGGCTACACCTTC. It specifies CASSLAARANYGYTF. The J gene is TRBJ1-2, the V gene TRBV5-6; weak D call: TRBD1 (5 bases). Trimming left V 2 bases short and J 0 bases short, with 11 bases between. The germline V gene encodes CDR1 SGHDT and CDR2 YYEEEE. The CDR3 loop spans 15 amino acids.

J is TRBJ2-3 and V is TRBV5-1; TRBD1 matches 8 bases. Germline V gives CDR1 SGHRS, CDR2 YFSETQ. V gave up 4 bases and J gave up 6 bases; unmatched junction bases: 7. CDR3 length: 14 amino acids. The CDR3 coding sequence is TGCGCCAGCAGCCAGACGACAGGGGAGGATACGCAGTATTTT. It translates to CASSQTTGEDTQYF.

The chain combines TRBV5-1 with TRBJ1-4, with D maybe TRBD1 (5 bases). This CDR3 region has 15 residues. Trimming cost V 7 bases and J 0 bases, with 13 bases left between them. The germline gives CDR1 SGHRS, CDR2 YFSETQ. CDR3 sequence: CASGRGRSTNEKLFF. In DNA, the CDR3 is TGCGCCAGCGGTCGGGGACGGTCAACTAATGAAAAACTGTTTTTT.

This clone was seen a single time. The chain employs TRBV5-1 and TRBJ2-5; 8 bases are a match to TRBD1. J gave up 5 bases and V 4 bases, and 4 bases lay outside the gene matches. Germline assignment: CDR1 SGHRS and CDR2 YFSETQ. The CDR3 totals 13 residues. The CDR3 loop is CASSIQGAETQYF. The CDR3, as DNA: TGCGCCAGCAGCATTCAGGGGGCGGAGACCCAGTACTTC.

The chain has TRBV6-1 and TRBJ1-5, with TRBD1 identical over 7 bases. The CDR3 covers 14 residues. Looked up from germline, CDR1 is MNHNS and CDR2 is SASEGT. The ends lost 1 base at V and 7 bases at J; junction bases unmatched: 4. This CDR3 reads CASSEGQGRQPQHF. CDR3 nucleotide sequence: TGTGCCAGCAGTGAAGGACAGGGAAGGCAGCCCCAGCATTTT.

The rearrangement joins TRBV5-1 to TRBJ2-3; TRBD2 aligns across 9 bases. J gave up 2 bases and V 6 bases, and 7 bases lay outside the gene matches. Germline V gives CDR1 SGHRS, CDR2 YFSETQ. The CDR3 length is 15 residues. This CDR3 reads CASTSSGETTDTQYF. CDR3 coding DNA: TGCGCCAGCACCTCTAGCGGGGAGACCACAGATACGCAGTATTTT.

The CDR3 DNA follows: TGTGCCAGCAAACCCACCGACATCCAGATATCTGGAAACACCATATATTTT. Translating it yields CASKPTDIQISGNTIYF. The J gene is TRBJ1-3, the V gene TRBV11-2, with unresolved D. V lost 7 bases to trimming and J lost 1 base, with 20 bases between them. This CDR3 contains 17 residues. Germline CDR1 is SGHAT and CDR2 is FQNNGV.

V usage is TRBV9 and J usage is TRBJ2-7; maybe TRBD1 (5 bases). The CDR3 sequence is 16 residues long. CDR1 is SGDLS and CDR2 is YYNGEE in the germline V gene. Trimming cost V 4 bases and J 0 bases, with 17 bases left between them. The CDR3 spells CASSHGPRQSSYEQYF. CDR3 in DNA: TGTGCCAGCAGCCACGGGCCCCGACAGTCCTCCTACGAGCAGTACTTC.

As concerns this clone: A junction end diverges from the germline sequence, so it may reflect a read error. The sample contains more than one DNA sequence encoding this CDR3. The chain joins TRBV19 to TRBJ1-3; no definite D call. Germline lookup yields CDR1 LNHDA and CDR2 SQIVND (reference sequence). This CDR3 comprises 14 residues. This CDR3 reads CASTYWRSGNTIYF. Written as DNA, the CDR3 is TGTGCCAGTACGTATTGGCGCTCTGGAAATACCATATATTTT. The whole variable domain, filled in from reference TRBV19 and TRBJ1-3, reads DGGITQSPKYLFRKEGQNVTLSCEQNLNHDAMYWYRQDPGQGLRLIYYSQIVNDFQKGDIAEGYSVSREKKESFPLTVTSAQKNPTAFYLCASTYWRSGNTIYFGEGSWLTVV.

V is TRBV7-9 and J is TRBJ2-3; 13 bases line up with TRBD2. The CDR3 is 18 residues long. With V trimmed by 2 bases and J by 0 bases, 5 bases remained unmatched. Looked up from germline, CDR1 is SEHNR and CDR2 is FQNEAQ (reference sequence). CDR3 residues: CASSLTSGGAGSTDTQYF. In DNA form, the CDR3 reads TGTGCCAGCAGCTTAACTAGCGGGGGGGCAGGTAGCACAGATACGCAGTATTTT.

The CDR3 region is CASSPQALVSTGELFF. CDR3 in DNA: TGTGCCAGCAGTCCGCAGGCGTTAGTTTCTACCGGGGAGCTGTTTTTT. The chain joins TRBV27 to TRBJ2-2; D gene unclear. Germline CDR1 reads MNHEY; CDR2 reads SMNVEV (reference sequence). Trimming cost V 5 bases and J 5 bases, with 18 bases left between them. This CDR3 is built from 16 residues.

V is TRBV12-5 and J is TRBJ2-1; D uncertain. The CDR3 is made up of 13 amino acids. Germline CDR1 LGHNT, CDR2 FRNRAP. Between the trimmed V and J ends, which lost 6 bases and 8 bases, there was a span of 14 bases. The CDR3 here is CASGFEVGYEQFF. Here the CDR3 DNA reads TGTGCTAGTGGATTTGAAGTGGGGTATGAGCAGTTCTTC. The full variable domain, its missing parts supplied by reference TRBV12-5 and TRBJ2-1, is DARVTQTPRHKVTEMGQEVTMRCQPILGHNTVFWYRQTMMQGLELLAYFRNRAPLDDSGMPKDRFSAEMPDATLATLKIQPSEPRDSAVYFCASGFEVGYEQFFGPGTRLTVL.

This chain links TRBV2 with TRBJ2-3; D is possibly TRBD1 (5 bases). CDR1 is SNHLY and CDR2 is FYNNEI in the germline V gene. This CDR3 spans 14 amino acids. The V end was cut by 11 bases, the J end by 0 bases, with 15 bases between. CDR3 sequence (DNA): TGTGCCGAAGCCCAGGGAACTAGCACAGATACGCAGTATTTT. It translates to CAEAQGTSTDTQYF.

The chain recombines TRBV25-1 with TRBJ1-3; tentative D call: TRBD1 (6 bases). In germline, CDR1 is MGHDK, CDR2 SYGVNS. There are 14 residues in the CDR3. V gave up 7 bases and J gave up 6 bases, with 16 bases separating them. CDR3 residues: CASTWGGAENTIYF. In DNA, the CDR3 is TGTGCCAGCACCTGGGGGGGGGCAGAAAACACCATATATTTT.

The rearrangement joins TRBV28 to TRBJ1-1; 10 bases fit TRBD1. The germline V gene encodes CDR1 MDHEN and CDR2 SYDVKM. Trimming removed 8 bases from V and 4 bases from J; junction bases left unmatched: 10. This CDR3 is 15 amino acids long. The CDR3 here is CASGTGARGGTEAFF. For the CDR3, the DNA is TGTGCCAGCGGGACAGGGGCCCGAGGGGGCACTGAAGCTTTCTTT.

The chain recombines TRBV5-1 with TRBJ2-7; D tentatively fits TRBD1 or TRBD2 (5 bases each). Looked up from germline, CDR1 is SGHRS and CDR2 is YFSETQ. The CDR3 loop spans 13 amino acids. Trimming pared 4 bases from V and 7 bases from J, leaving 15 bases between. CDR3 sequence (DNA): TGCGCCAGCAGCGGGACGGCTGAGGGGGAGCAGTACTTC. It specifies CASSGTAEGEQYF.

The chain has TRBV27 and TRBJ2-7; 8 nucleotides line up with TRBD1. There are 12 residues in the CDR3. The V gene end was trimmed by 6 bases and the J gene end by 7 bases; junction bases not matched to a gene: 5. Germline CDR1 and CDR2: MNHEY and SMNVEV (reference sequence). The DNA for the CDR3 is TGTGCCAGCAGCGACAGGGGATGGGAGCAGTACTTC. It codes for CASSDRGWEQYF.

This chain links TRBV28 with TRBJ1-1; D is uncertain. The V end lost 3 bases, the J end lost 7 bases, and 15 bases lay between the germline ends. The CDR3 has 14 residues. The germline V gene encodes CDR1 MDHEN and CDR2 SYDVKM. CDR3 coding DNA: TGTGCCAGCAGTTTTGTGGGTAGGGTGGATGAAGCTTTCTTT. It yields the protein CASSFVGRVDEAFF. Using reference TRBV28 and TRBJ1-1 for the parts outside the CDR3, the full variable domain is DVKVTQSSRYLVKRTGEKVFLECVQDMDHENMFWYRQDPGLGLRLIYFSYDVKMKEKGDIPEGYSVSREKKERFSLILESASTNQTSMYLCASSFVGRVDEAFFGQGTRLTVV.

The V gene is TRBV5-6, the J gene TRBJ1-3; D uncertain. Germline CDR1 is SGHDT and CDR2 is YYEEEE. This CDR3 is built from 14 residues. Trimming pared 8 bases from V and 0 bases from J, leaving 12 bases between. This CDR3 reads CASRYGYSGNTIYF. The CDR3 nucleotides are TGTGCCAGTCGGTACGGGTACTCTGGAAACACCATATATTTT.